A single sample is the source of the 30 T cell receptor beta chains below, sequenced in a study of blood T cell repertoires in COVID-19. TCRdb's copy holds only in-frame clones and misses some; the assay was immunoSEQ multiplex PCR. The sample has 35,000 to 50,000 clones, about 89% seen once. The sequenced material came from peripheral blood. These receptors all stem from a man between 70 and 80 years old with active COVID-19.

This clone was detected only a few times. The J gene is TRBJ2-7, the V gene TRBV18; no clear D. CDR3 length: 12 residues. Germline V gives CDR1 KGHSH, CDR2 LQKENI. Trimming removed 6 bases from V and 3 bases from J, with 9 bases in between. The CDR3 region has the DNA TGTGCCAGCTCCCCGCGAGGCTACGAGCAGTACTTC. It encodes CASSPRGYEQYF.

This clone showed up just once. The DNA of the CDR3 is TGTGCCAGTAGTATCACGGGGGGCAAAAACACCGGGGAGCTGTTTTTT. It translates to CASSITGGKNTGELFF. The V gene is TRBV19, the J gene TRBJ2-2; tentatively, D is TRBD2 (7 bases). This CDR3 spans 16 amino acids. V lost 3 bases and J 2 bases, leaving 13 bases between the germline ends. Germline assignment: CDR1 LNHDA and CDR2 SQIVND (reference sequence).

The gene calls are TRBV18 and TRBJ1-4; no reliable D call. Trimming took 2 bases from V and 2 from J, leaving 9 bases between them. CDR1 and CDR2 from the germline V gene are KGHSH and LQKENI. This CDR3 is 15 amino acids long. The CDR3 DNA reads TGTGCCAGCTCACCAACGGTACTGACTAATGAAAAACTGTTTTTT. Amino acids: CASSPTVLTNEKLFF.

J is TRBJ1-1 and V is TRBV28; 9 positions agree with TRBD1. V dropped 7 bases and J dropped 0; count of bases not matched to a gene: 6. This CDR3 region has 15 residues. Germline lookup yields CDR1 MDHEN and CDR2 SYDVKM. CDR3 sequence: CASNLGDRVNTEAFF. As DNA, the CDR3 is TGTGCCAGCAACTTAGGGGACAGGGTGAACACTGAAGCTTTCTTT.

The chain combines TRBV7-8 with TRBJ2-1; D not certain. Trimming took off 2 bases at V and 7 bases at J, with 6 bases between the two ends. The germline V gene encodes CDR1 SGHVS and CDR2 FQNEAQ. CDR3 length equals 12 residues. The CDR3 sequence: CASSLPSNEQFF. The DNA of the CDR3 is TGTGCCAGCAGCTTACCGAGTAATGAGCAGTTCTTC.

The rearrangement links TRBV5-1 to TRBJ2-2, with 12 positions matching TRBD2. Germline V gives CDR1 SGHRS, CDR2 YFSETQ. The CDR3 extends over 18 amino acids. With 4 bases clipped from V and 5 bases from J, the junction kept 12 bases outside the gene matches. CDR3 nucleotides: TGCGCCAGCAGCCCCGGACTAGCGGGGCTCGCTTTGACCGGGGAGCTGTTTTTT. Translated: CASSPGLAGLALTGELFF. Supplemented by reference TRBV5-1 and TRBJ2-2, the full variable domain reads KAGVTQTPRYLIKTRGQQVTLSCSPISGHRSVSWYQQTPGQGLQFLFEYFSETQRNKGNFPGRFSGRQFSNSRSEMNVSTLELGDSALYLCASSPGLAGLALTGELFFGEGSRLTVL.

This chain joins TRBV5-8 and TRBJ2-5; D gene unclear. There are 12 residues in the CDR3. Trimming stripped 0 bases from V and 7 bases from J, with 7 bases between. Germline CDR1 reads SGHTS; CDR2 reads YDEGEE. The DNA for the CDR3 is TGTGCCAGCAGCTTGGATCGGGTGACCCAGTACTTC. The encoded protein is CASSLDRVTQYF.

The rearrangement links TRBV19 to TRBJ1-2, with D unresolved. This CDR3 has 14 residues. V was trimmed by 1 base and J by 9 bases, leaving 15 bases between them. Germline CDR1 and CDR2: LNHDA and SQIVND (reference sequence). The CDR3: CASSIVQAEKSYTF. DNA of the CDR3: TGTGCCAGTAGTATAGTTCAGGCCGAAAAAAGCTACACCTTC.

This chain links TRBV6-1 with TRBJ1-2; D remains ambiguous. CDR3 size: 15 residues. V shed 1 base and J shed 3 bases, with 12 bases lying between them. Germline V lookup: CDR1 MNHNS, CDR2 SASEGT. CDR3 sequence reads: CASSEGSATYYGYTF. CDR3 sequence (DNA): TGTGCCAGCAGTGAAGGGTCCGCTACCTACTATGGCTACACCTTC.

The rearrangement uses TRBV6-2 or TRBV6-3 and TRBJ1-6, with 8 bases identical to TRBD1. Trimming took 2 bases from V and 9 from J; bases not matched to a gene: 9. This CDR3 region has 16 residues. The germline gives CDR1 MNHEY, CDR2 SVGEGT. CDR3 nucleotide sequence: TGTGCCAGCAGTTACCCCCTGTCAGGGGGCGGTTCACCCCTCCACTTT. Translated, it gives CASSYPLSGGGSPLHF.

This chain connects TRBV19 to TRBJ2-1; tentative D call: TRBD1 (7 bases). CDR1 is LNHDA, CDR2 SQIVND, per germline (reference sequence). CDR3 size: 15 residues. Trimming took 6 bases from V and 2 from J, leaving 14 bases between them. CDR3 sequence: CASSNPGGPYNEQFF. CDR3 coding DNA: TGTGCCAGTAGCAACCCAGGGGGGCCCTACAATGAGCAGTTCTTC.

This chain joins TRBV5-1 and TRBJ2-1; weak D call: TRBD1 (6 bases). V dropped 0 bases and J dropped 9 bases, with 16 bases sitting between them. The CDR3 spans 15 residues. CDR1 is SGHRS and CDR2 is YFSETQ in the germline V gene. CDR3 loop: CASSLVGRGGVEQFF. As DNA, the CDR3 is TGCGCCAGCAGCTTGGTCGGTCGAGGGGGTGTTGAGCAGTTCTTC.

The rearrangement links TRBV27 to TRBJ2-2, with D hard to call. V was cut by 2 bases and J by 6 bases, with 10 bases left in between. The germline CDR1 and CDR2 sequences are MNHEY and SMNVEV (reference sequence). This CDR3 has 14 residues. CDR3 region: CASSLINFPGELFF. The CDR3 coding sequence is TGTGCCAGCAGTTTAATCAATTTCCCCGGGGAGCTGTTTTTT.

This chain uses TRBV10-1 with TRBJ1-1, with D maybe TRBD1 (6 bases). The CDR3 has 12 residues. The V gene lost 3 bases and the J gene lost 10 bases, with 12 bases spanning the gap. The germline CDR1 and CDR2 sequences are WNHNN and SYGVQD (reference sequence). CDR3 sequence (DNA): TGCGCCAGCAGTGAACCCCAGGGGCGAGCTTTCTTT. It encodes CASSEPQGRAFF.

The J gene is TRBJ1-3, the V gene TRBV10-3; 7 bases map to TRBD1. The CDR3 sequence is 16 residues long. The ends lost 11 bases at V and 0 bases at J; junction bases unmatched: 13. Germline V gene lookup returns CDR1 ENHRY and CDR2 SYGVKD. DNA for the CDR3: TGTGCCGTCCGGAGCTCGACAGGGAGCTCTGGAAACACCATATATTTT. As protein: CAVRSSTGSSGNTIYF.

This chain links TRBV7-2 with TRBJ2-5; 9 bases map to TRBD1. Trimming cost V 5 bases and J 4 bases; bases outside gene matches: 11. CDR1 SGHTA and CDR2 FQGNSA come from the germline V gene. This CDR3 comprises 16 residues. The CDR3 DNA follows: TGTGCCAGCAGCGTAGGCCGGGACAGGGAACGAGAGACCCAGTACTTC. The encoded protein is CASSVGRDRERETQYF.

For the CDR3, the DNA is TGTGCCAGCAGCTTACGTCTTCGGGCGGGGGGCTCCTACAATGAGCAGTTCTTC. It is translated as CASSLRLRAGGSYNEQFF. The chain recombines TRBV7-2 with TRBJ2-1; 8 nucleotides align to TRBD2. The germline gives CDR1 SGHTA, CDR2 FQGNSA. V lost 2 bases to trimming and J lost 0 bases; unmatched junction nucleotides: 9. The CDR3 runs to 18 residues.

CDR3: CASSLPEGPGYGYTF. In DNA, the CDR3 is TGTGCCAGCAGCTTGCCCGAGGGCCCAGGCTATGGCTACACCTTC. The J gene is TRBJ1-2, the V gene TRBV5-8; D is ambiguous. CDR1 and CDR2 (germline): SGHTS, YDEGEE. This CDR3 contains 15 residues. Trimming removed 1 base at V and 4 bases at J, with 14 bases between. Filled out from reference TRBV5-8 and TRBJ1-2, the complete variable domain reads EAGVTQSPTHLIKTRGQQATLRCSPISGHTSVYWYQQALGLGLQFLLWYDEGEERNRGNFPPRFSGRQFPNYSSELNVNALELEDSALYLCASSLPEGPGYGYTFGSGTRLTVV.

This chain links TRBV19 with TRBJ1-1; 7 bases are a match to TRBD1. Trimming removed 7 bases from V and 3 bases from J; junction bases left unmatched: 14. CDR1 is LNHDA and CDR2 is SQIVND in the germline V gene (reference sequence). This CDR3 has 16 residues. CDR3 amino acids: CASKSSYRGLYTEAFF. The CDR3 coding sequence is TGTGCCAGTAAATCTTCGTACAGGGGTTTGTACACTGAAGCTTTCTTT.

V is TRBV7-2 and J is TRBJ1-3; perhaps TRBD1 as D (6 bases). Trimming pared 3 bases from V and 4 bases from J, leaving 22 bases between. Per germline, CDR1 SGHTA and CDR2 FQGNSA. This CDR3 has 18 residues. In DNA, the CDR3 is TGTGCCAGCAGCTTCCTCCCCCGGACAGCCGGCTCAGGAAACACCATATATTTT. Amino acids: CASSFLPRTAGSGNTIYF.

This clone was detected only a few times. The rearrangement links TRBV7-9 to TRBJ2-7, with TRBD1 as a possible D gene (5 bases). Per the germline V gene, CDR1 is SEHNR and CDR2 is FQNEAQ (reference sequence). V was shortened by 8 bases and J by 5 bases, with 13 bases between the two germline ends. The CDR3 spans 12 residues. In nucleotides, the CDR3 is TGTGCCAGCGCTCTTCAGGGTAACGAGCAGTACTTC. Translated: CASALQGNEQYF.

The V call is TRBV7-3, the J call TRBJ2-1; TRBD1 is a possible D gene (5 bases). V gave up 5 bases and J gave up 0 bases, with 17 bases separating them. This CDR3 region has 17 residues. Germline assignment: CDR1 SGHTA and CDR2 FQGTGA. CDR3 in amino acids: CASSPKSGASSYNEQFF. The DNA for the CDR3 is TGTGCCAGCAGCCCAAAATCTGGGGCATCCTCCTACAATGAGCAGTTCTTC.

The chain joins TRBV5-1 to TRBJ2-7; TRBD1 might be the D (5 bases). The CDR3 length is 15 residues. Germline CDR1 is SGHRS and CDR2 is YFSETQ. V was shortened by 4 bases and J by 2 bases, with 16 bases between the two germline ends. The CDR3 DNA sequence: TGCGCCAGCAGCATTTCCTCCGACAGAACCTACGAGCAGTACTTC. Protein: CASSISSDRTYEQYF.

The chain links TRBV3-1 (or the pseudogene TRBV3-2) to TRBJ2-2; 10 bases map to TRBD2. There are 19 residues in the CDR3. Germline CDR1 reads LGHDT; CDR2 reads YNNKEL (reference sequence). V dropped 4 bases and J dropped 5; count of bases not matched to a gene: 16. CDR3 bases: TGTGCCAGCAGCCTCCTCCAGGGAGCGGGGGGGCCAGGGACCGGGGAGCTGTTTTTT. Translation: CASSLLQGAGGPGTGELFF.

Points on this clone: One end of the junction varies from germline; a read error may be responsible. The rearrangement uses TRBV19 and TRBJ1-1, with 9 bases that match TRBD1. CDR3 length equals 13 residues. Germline V gene data show CDR1 as LNHDA and CDR2 as SQIVND (reference sequence). DNA for the CDR3: TGTGCCAGTAGAGACAGGGGGAACCCTGAAGCTTTCTTT. Residues: CASRDRGNPEAFF.

This clone has a single count. The genes are TRBV7-3 and TRBJ2-1, with D possibly TRBD2 on 7 matching bases. Per the germline V gene, CDR1 is SGHTA and CDR2 is FQGTGA. V lost 3 bases to trimming and J lost 6 bases, with 12 bases between them. The CDR3 spans 14 residues. CDR3: CASSLGGPRNEQFF. CDR3 DNA sequence: TGTGCCAGCAGCTTGGGGGGGCCCCGCAATGAGCAGTTCTTC.

This rearrangement joins TRBV19 to TRBJ2-3, with TRBD1 matching over 7 bases. From germline, CDR1 is LNHDA and CDR2 SQIVND (reference sequence). The trim removed 3 bases at V and 2 bases at J, leaving 17 bases unmatched. The CDR3 contains 19 residues. The CDR3 here is CASSMVTTSRGKITDTQYF. CDR3 DNA: TGTGCCAGTAGTATGGTTACCACCTCCAGGGGGAAAATCACAGATACGCAGTATTTT.

The V gene is TRBV27, the J gene TRBJ2-7; 7 nucleotides match TRBD1. The trim removed 0 bases at V and 0 bases at J, leaving 11 bases unmatched. The CDR3 sequence is 18 residues long. Germline CDR1 is MNHEY and CDR2 is SMNVEV (reference sequence). The CDR3 coding sequence is TGTGCCAGCAGTTTATCGGAGACAGGGAGAAAAAGCTCCTACGAGCAGTACTTC. It specifies CASSLSETGRKSSYEQYF.

This chain joins TRBV4-1 and TRBJ2-3; 8 bases are shared with TRBD1. This CDR3 spans 16 amino acids. Trimming removed 4 bases from V and 4 bases from J; junction bases left unmatched: 10. The germline gives CDR1 MGHRA, CDR2 YSYEKL. CDR3 coding DNA: TGCGCCAGCAGCCGCTCAGGACAGGGTAGGGCAGATACGCAGTATTTT. It yields the protein CASSRSGQGRADTQYF.

The chain carries TRBV4-1 and TRBJ2-2, with a weak D call TRBD1 (7 bases). The CDR3 loop spans 18 amino acids. V lost 0 bases and J 5 bases, leaving 19 bases between the germline ends. Germline loops: CDR1 MGHRA, CDR2 YSYEKL. CDR3: CASSQERIRGARTGELFF. CDR3 nucleotide sequence: TGCGCCAGCAGCCAAGAGAGGATCAGGGGGGCGAGGACCGGGGAGCTGTTTTTT.